The entry below gives a single T cell receptor beta chain sequence along with its context. Germline trimming cut 7 bases from V and 6 bases from J; bases unmatched to any gene: 8. The CDR3 contains 16 residues. CDR1 and CDR2 (germline): ENHRY, SYGVKD. The data are from a study of blood T cell repertoires in COVID-19. Authors' data handling: Reference gene primer amplification yielded estimated nucleated cell counts. Clones were sequenced by immunoSEQ multiplex PCR, and TCRdb holds only the in-frame ones, with some missing. V and J calls and clone size are those listed in that table; D and trimming were worked out from the DNA. The table lists 150,000 to 250,000 clones, more than 75% of them singletons.

The V and J genes are TRBV10-3 and TRBJ2-2, with 13 bases matching TRBD2. Sequencing input: peripheral blood. This TCR was recovered from a woman aged 40-49 years with COVID-19, enrolled during active disease. The CDR3 DNA follows: TGTGCCATCACCCAACCGGGACTAGCGGGATCCGGGGAGCTGTTTTTT. Translated: CAITQPGLAGSGELFF.